The sequence of this T cell receptor beta chain was determined in a study of cytomegalovirus exposure and HLA in healthy donors. Study observations and caveats: Because they were indistinguishable, some V segments, including TRBV6-2 and TRBV6-3, were excluded.

V dropped 4 bases and J dropped 4; count of bases not matched to a gene: 7. CDR3 length equals 16 residues. CDR1 is MDHEN, CDR2 SYDVKM, per germline. A multiplex PCR was run with 60 Vbeta primers and 13 Jbeta primers. Libraries were prepared by immunoSEQ multiplex PCR; TCRdb keeps only in-frame clonotypes and omits some of them. The sample lists around 100,000 clones; 76% were seen once. This clone has just a few counts. Its antigen is currently unknown. The source is a woman aged 18-29 years in good health and CMV-seropositive. Sequenced sample: PBMCs. V and J are TRBV28 and TRBJ1-3; 10 positions agree with TRBD1. The CDR3 nucleotides are TGTGCCAGCAGTTACCTGACAGGGGGCGAAGGAAACACCATATATTTT. It yields the protein CASSYLTGGEGNTIYF.